This T cell receptor (beta chain) appears in the sequencing data of a study of T cells in Graves' hyperthyroidism and ophthalmopathy. The study included ophthalmopathy patients with Clinical Activity Score at least 3, NOSPECS grade at least 4 and duration under 3 months. Reasons for excluding patients were uncontrolled infection, other autoimmune disease, pregnancy or lactation. Together with thyroid ultrasound, orbital computed tomography, serum thyroxine and TRAb, clinical symptoms were used for diagnoses. Study findings and constraints: Most thyroid-expanded clonotypes above 0.001 were also found in blood.

TCR beta CDR3 regions were amplified from RNA. During a first-round RT-PCR of the TCR CDR3, the HTBI primer set was used. From the multiplex PCR reads, TCRdb called clonotypes with MiXCR, one entry per CDR3 protein. The data show some 500,000 distinct CDR3 sequences, approximately 25% seen once. Per the germline V gene, CDR1 is LNHNV and CDR2 is YYDKDF (reference sequence). Trimming pared 3 bases from V and 5 bases from J, leaving 11 bases between. The CDR3 has 15 amino acids. Turning to this clonotype: Its antigen is unknown.

The source of this sequence is a woman in her thirties with Graves' ophthalmopathy. The chain couples TRBV15 to TRBJ1-6; D call uncertain. The specimen was blood. CDR3 sequence: CATSSRGGDNSPLHF. CDR3 nucleotide sequence: TGTGCCACCAGCAGCCGAGGTGGGGATAATTCACCCCTCCACTTT.